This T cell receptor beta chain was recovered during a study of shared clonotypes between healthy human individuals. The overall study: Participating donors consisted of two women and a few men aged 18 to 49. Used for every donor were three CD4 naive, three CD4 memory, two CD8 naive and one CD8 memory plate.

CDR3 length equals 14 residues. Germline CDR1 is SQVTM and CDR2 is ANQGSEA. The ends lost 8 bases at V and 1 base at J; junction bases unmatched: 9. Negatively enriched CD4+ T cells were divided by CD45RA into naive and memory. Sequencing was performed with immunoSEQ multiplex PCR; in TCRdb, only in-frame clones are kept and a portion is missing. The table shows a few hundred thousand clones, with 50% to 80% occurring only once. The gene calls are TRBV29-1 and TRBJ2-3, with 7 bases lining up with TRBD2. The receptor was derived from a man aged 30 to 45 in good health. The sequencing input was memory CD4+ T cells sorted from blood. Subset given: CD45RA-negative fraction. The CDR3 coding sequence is TGCAGCTGGGTATTCCTAGCGGGCACAGATACGCAGTATTTT. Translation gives CSWVFLAGTDTQYF.